This is a list of T cell receptor beta chains from one sample in a study of early T cells in non-severe SARS-CoV-2 infection. TCRdb used MiXCR to reprocess the 5' RACE reads, holding one entry per CDR3 protein. The sample has tens of thousands of distinct CDR3 sequences; less than 15% are singletons. The starting material was whole blood, obtained at baseline. The receptors stem from an adult who was a healthcare worker with PCR-confirmed SARS-CoV-2 infection or an uninfected control (not recorded which). The CDR3 runs from the conserved cysteine through the conserved F or W. A D gene is named only where the DNA matches it firmly. Size is stated for part of the rows, as once, few or many counts, or as a class when the clone is expanded.

j_call,v_call,d_call,clone_size,cdr3_nt,cdr3_aa
TRBJ2-5,TRBV5-6,.,few,TGTGCCAGCAGCCACTCGGGGGCGGGCCAAGAGACCCAGTACTTC,CASSHSGAGQETQYF
TRBJ2-2,TRBV6-4,.,.,TGTGCCACGGGAAGGGGCACCGGGGAGCTGTTTTTT,CATGRGTGELFF
TRBJ2-1,TRBV18,.,few,TGTGCCAGCTCACCACCCTGGACACGCAATTCCGACAATGAGCAGTTCTTC,CASSPPWTRNSDNEQFF
TRBJ2-3,TRBV2,.,.,TGTGCCAGCGTCAGAGCAGCAGATACGCAGTATTTT,CASVRAADTQYF
TRBJ2-1,TRBV18,.,.,TGTGCCAGCTCACCGGGGACACTTCTTGAGCAGTTCTTC,CASSPGTLLEQFF
TRBJ2-7,TRBV11-2,.,few,TGTGCCAGCAGCTTCGAGCGCCTGAGCTCCTACGAGCAGTACTTC,CASSFERLSSYEQYF
TRBJ2-2,TRBV30,TRBD1,.,TGTGCCTGGAGTGGACAGGGGCACACCGGGGAGCTGTTTTTT,CAWSGQGHTGELFF
TRBJ2-6,TRBV7-2,.,.,TGTGCCAGCAGTGAGCAGCCATCTGGGGCCAACGTCCTGACTTTC,CASSEQPSGANVLTF
TRBJ2-4,TRBV30,.,few,TGTGCCTGGGAGGGGGCCAAAAACATTCAGTACTTC,CAWEGAKNIQYF
TRBJ1-2,TRBV7-9,.,few,TGTGCCAGCAGCTGGGACACCCGCTATGGCTACACCTTC,CASSWDTRYGYTF
TRBJ1-1,TRBV11-2,.,.,TGTGCCAGCAGCTTATCCACTGAAGCTTTCTTT,CASSLSTEAFF
TRBJ2-1,TRBV3-1,.,.,TGTGCCAGCAGCCAGTTAGAGAACGATGAGCAGTTCTTC,CASSQLENDEQFF
TRBJ1-3,TRBV20-1,.,many,TGCAGTGCTCCTACCCGGGTGGGCACCATATATTTT,CSAPTRVGTIYF
TRBJ2-7,TRBV25-1,TRBD1,many,TGTGCCAGCAGTGTCGGGACAGGTTACTACGAGCAGTACTTC,CASSVGTGYYEQYF
TRBJ1-1,TRBV5-4,.,few,TGTGCCAGCAGCTGGACAGAGAACACTGAAGCTTTCTTT,CASSWTENTEAFF
TRBJ1-6,TRBV5-1,.,.,TGCGCCAGCAGCTTGGCCGTCGGCGTAAGAGGGTCACCCCTCCACTTT,CASSLAVGVRGSPLHF
TRBJ1-2,TRBV30,.,.,TGTGCCTGGAATTTAGCCCTCGGTGCGGATGGCTACACCTTC,CAWNLALGADGYTF
TRBJ2-2,TRBV3-1,.,.,TGTGCCAGCAGCCAAACCTTCGGGCCACACAGCGCTCGACTCACCGGGGAGCTGTTTTTT,CASSQTFGPHSARLTGELFF
TRBJ2-7,TRBV5-5,.,.,TGTGCCAGCAGTTATCCTCCGGGCCAAGGGAGCTACGAGCAGTACTTC,CASSYPPGQGSYEQYF
TRBJ2-1,TRBV11-2,.,.,TGTGCCAGCAGCGCCCAGGGGGGTCCCCAGTTCTTC,CASSAQGGPQFF
TRBJ2-7,TRBV7-2,TRBD2,few,TGTGCCAGCAGCTCAGCGGGACGCTCCTACGAGCAGTACTTC,CASSSAGRSYEQYF
TRBJ1-1,TRBV12-3/TRBV12-4,TRBD1,few,TGTGCCAGCAGTTTCGGACAGGGCCGGACTGAAGCTTTCTTT,CASSFGQGRTEAFF
TRBJ1-5,TRBV6-2/TRBV6-3,TRBD1,.,TGTGCCAGCAGTGCCGACAGGGCCCAGCATTTT,CASSADRAQHF
TRBJ2-5,TRBV5-1,.,many,TGCGCCAGCAGCTCGACCGGGACACTACAAGAGACCCAGTACTTC,CASSSTGTLQETQYF
TRBJ2-3,TRBV9,.,few,TGTGCCAGCAGCGTTTGGGCTGACGATACGCAGTATTTT,CASSVWADDTQYF
TRBJ2-1,TRBV5-6,TRBD2,.,TGTGCCAGCAGCTTGAAGAGCGGGAGGTCCTACAATGAGCAGTTCTTC,CASSLKSGRSYNEQFF
TRBJ2-7,TRBV20-1,.,.,TGCAGTGCTAGAGAAGGGTACGAGCAGTACTTC,CSAREGYEQYF
TRBJ1-1,TRBV27,.,.,TGTGCCAGCAGCCTCGGACCGAACACTGAAGCTTTCTTT,CASSLGPNTEAFF
TRBJ2-5,TRBV9,.,few,TGTGCCAGCAGCGTAGACAGGGCGCAAGAGACCCAGTACTTC,CASSVDRAQETQYF
TRBJ1-1,TRBV3-1,.,many,TGTGCCAGCAGCCGCATAGACAGGCGGGAGACTGAAGCTTTCTTT,CASSRIDRRETEAFF
TRBJ2-7,TRBV20-1,.,few,TGCAGTGCCCGCGGACCTATACAGAGCTCCTACGAGCAGTACTTC,CSARGPIQSSYEQYF
TRBJ2-3,TRBV7-9,.,.,TGTGCCAGCAGCTTGAGAGGGAGGTCTCCCACAGATACGCAGTATTTT,CASSLRGRSPTDTQYF
TRBJ2-1,TRBV3-1,.,.,TGTGCCAGCAGCCAAGGTCCGAGCTCCTACAATGAGCAGTTCTTC,CASSQGPSSYNEQFF
TRBJ2-7,TRBV6-5,.,few,TGTGCCAGCAGTTACGACGGGACCAACAAGGGCGAGCAGTACTTC,CASSYDGTNKGEQYF
TRBJ1-1,TRBV5-5,TRBD1,.,TGTGCCAGCAGCCTAGGGGACAGCCATGAAGCTTTCTTT,CASSLGDSHEAFF
TRBJ2-7,TRBV5-5,TRBD2,few,TGTGCCAGCAGCCCACGTCGGACTAGGAACGAGCAGTACTTC,CASSPRRTRNEQYF